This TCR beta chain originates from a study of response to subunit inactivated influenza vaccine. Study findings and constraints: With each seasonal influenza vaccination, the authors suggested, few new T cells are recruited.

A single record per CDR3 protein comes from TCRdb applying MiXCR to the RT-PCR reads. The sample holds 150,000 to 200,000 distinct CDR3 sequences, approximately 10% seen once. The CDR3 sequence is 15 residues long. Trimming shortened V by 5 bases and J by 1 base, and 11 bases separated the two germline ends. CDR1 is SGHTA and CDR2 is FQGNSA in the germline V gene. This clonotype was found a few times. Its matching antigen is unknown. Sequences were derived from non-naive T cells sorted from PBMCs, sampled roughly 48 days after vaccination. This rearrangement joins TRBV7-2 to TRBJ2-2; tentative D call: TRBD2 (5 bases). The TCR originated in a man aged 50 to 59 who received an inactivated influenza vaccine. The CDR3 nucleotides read TGTGCCAGCAGCCCCGGAGGCGGGAACACCGGGGAGCTGTTTTTT. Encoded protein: CASSPGGGNTGELFF.